The rows below give T cell receptor beta chains drawn from one sample of a study of CD8 T cells in ankylosing spondylitis. TCRdb called the 5' RACE reads again in MiXCR, with one record for every CDR3 protein. Here the sample spans some 92,000 distinct CDR3 sequences, around 25% being singletons. Sample: blood, either unsorted or a sorted T cell fraction (not recorded which). All receptors come from a male donor with ankylosing spondylitis or in good health (not recorded which). CDR3s include the opening cysteine and the closing phenylalanine or tryptophan. The order of the fields is V gene, J gene, D gene, CDR3 protein. A D gene is named only where the DNA matches it firmly.

TRBV4-1	TRBJ2-5	TRBD2	CASRFTGTTQETQYF
TRBV13	TRBJ1-3	.	CASSSQTYSGNTIYF
TRBV12-3/TRBV12-4	TRBJ2-7	.	CASSRQEAYEQYF
TRBV7-8	TRBJ2-3	TRBD2	CASSLTASGDTDTQYF
TRBV10-3	TRBJ1-6	.	CAARKPGDNSPLHF
TRBV6-1	TRBJ2-1	TRBD2	CASSNMGTSVNEQFF
TRBV20-1	TRBJ1-1	TRBD1	CSAPDRANTEAFF
TRBV12-3/TRBV12-4	TRBJ2-3	.	CASSRDRASDTQYF
TRBV12-3/TRBV12-4	TRBJ1-2	TRBD1	CASSFDRGYGYTF
TRBV5-1	TRBJ1-6	.	CASSIQWQSPLHF
TRBV20-1	TRBJ2-1	TRBD2	CSARTSGAYNEQFF
TRBV6-5	TRBJ1-3	.	CASSYSMGANSGNTIYF
TRBV5-1	TRBJ1-1	TRBD1	CASSQETGGTEAFF
TRBV18	TRBJ1-5	.	CASSPLEDQPQHF
TRBV5-6	TRBJ2-1	.	CASSLDLRRIEQFF
TRBV20-1	TRBJ2-5	.	CSARHRVIGLQTQYF
TRBV25-1	TRBJ2-1	TRBD1	CASSESGTGDEQFF
TRBV20-1	TRBJ1-2	TRBD1	CSATTGGINNYGYTF
TRBV5-6	TRBJ2-1	.	CASSGGTGRGNEQFF
TRBV28	TRBJ2-1	TRBD2	CASSQGLAKFF
TRBV30	TRBJ1-4	.	CAWKVQAHEKLFF
TRBV19	TRBJ1-4	.	CASSPDRLNEKLFF
TRBV20-1	TRBJ2-3	.	CSASMPPGLPRNTDTQYF
TRBV28	TRBJ1-2	.	CASSLDSGQGGYTF
TRBV20-1	TRBJ2-3	.	CSARDAGTTDTQYF
TRBV11-3	TRBJ2-3	.	CASSPDTDTQYF
TRBV10-3	TRBJ2-7	TRBD2	CAISGTSGTGEQYF
TRBV29-1	TRBJ2-3	.	CSVEDDPQATQYF
TRBV28	TRBJ1-5	.	CASRGYGRRSNQPQHF
TRBV20-1	TRBJ2-7	.	CSGSGGNYEQYF
TRBV20-1	TRBJ1-5	.	CSARSGGARRDQPQHF
TRBV20-1	TRBJ1-1	TRBD1	CSASGGWTEAFF
TRBV20-1	TRBJ2-3	TRBD2	CSARPLAGVADTQYF
TRBV5-1	TRBJ1-5	.	CASAVGVSNQPQHF
TRBV12-3/TRBV12-4	TRBJ2-5	.	CASSGLGSETQYF
TRBV20-1	TRBJ1-6	.	CSASGKYWDGTKNSPLHF
TRBV5-6	TRBJ2-3	.	CASSSTGWGVTQYF
TRBV5-6	TRBJ1-1	.	CASSGSDYPTVMNTEAFF
TRBV24-1	TRBJ2-2	.	CATSSGLITGELFF
TRBV5-1	TRBJ2-5	TRBD1	CASSTRPGQGGGETQYF
TRBV3-1	TRBJ1-2	.	CASSQVQAGYTF
TRBV27	TRBJ2-6	.	CASSLRSGGANVLTF
TRBV10-3	TRBJ1-5	.	CAISEGDGSNQPQHF
TRBV18	TRBJ1-2	.	CASSPSGLLNYGYTF
TRBV5-6	TRBJ2-1	.	CASSLWASRAYEQFF
TRBV7-9	TRBJ1-4	.	CASSLEGEKLFF
TRBV20-1	TRBJ1-4	.	CSARSLQANEKLFF
TRBV20-1	TRBJ2-7	TRBD1	CSARGEGTGDEQYF
TRBV20-1	TRBJ2-1	TRBD2	CSAPRLAGNEQFF
TRBV5-1	TRBJ2-1	TRBD2	CASSPGTSDYNEQFF
TRBV12-3/TRBV12-4	TRBJ2-5	.	CASSFREKTQYF
TRBV20-1	TRBJ2-2	.	CSASIPGRDTGELFF
TRBV5-6	TRBJ1-2	.	CASSPGRGYGYTF
TRBV10-1	TRBJ1-1	.	CASSEYAGEAFF
TRBV5-1	TRBJ2-3	.	CASSLDRPSTDTQYF
TRBV6-2/TRBV6-3	TRBJ2-3	.	CASTLRRLVTDTQYF
TRBV12-3/TRBV12-4	TRBJ2-2	TRBD2	CASSRALSGGFTGELFF
TRBV5-1	TRBJ2-3	.	CASSFIRGERTDTQYF